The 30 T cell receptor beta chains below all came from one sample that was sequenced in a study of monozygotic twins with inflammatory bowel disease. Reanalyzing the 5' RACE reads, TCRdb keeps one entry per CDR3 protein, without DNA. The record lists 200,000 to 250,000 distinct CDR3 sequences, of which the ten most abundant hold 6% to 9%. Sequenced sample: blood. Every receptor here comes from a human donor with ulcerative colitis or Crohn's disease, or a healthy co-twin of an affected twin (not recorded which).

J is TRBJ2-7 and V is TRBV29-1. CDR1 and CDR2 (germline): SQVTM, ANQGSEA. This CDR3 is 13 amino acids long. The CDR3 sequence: CSVEDSSSYEQYF.

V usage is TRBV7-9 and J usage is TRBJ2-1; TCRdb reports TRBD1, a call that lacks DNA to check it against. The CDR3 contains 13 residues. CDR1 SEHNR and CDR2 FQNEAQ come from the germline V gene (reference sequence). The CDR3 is CASSLIGANEQFF.

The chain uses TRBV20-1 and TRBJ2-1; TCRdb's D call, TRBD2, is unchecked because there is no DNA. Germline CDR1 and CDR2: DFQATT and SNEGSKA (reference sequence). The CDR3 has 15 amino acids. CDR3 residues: CSALPGLASYNEQFF.

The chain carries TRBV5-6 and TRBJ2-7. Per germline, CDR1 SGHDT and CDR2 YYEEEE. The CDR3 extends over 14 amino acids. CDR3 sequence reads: CASSLGGDSYEQYF.

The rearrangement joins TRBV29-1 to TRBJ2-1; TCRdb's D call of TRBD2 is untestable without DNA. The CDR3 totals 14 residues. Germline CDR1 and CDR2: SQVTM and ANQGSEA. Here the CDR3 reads CSFSGVGMYNEQFF.

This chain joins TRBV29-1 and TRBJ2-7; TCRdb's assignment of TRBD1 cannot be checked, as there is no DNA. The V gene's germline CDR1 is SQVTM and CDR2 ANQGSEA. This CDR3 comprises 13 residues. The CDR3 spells CSVLGHSTYEQYF.

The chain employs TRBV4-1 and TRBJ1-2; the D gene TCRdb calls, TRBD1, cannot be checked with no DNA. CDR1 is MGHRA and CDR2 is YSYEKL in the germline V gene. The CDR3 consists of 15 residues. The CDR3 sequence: CASSQVYLGGYGYTF.

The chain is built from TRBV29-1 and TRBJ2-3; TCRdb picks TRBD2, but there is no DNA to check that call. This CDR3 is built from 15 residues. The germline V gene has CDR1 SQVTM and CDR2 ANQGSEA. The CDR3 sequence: CSVTNRDGPLDTQYF.

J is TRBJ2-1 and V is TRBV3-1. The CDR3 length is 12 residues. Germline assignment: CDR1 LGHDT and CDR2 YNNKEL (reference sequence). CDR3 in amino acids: CASSQSVNEQFF.

The CDR3 reads CSVKRGHGGETQYF. This rearrangement joins TRBV29-1 to TRBJ2-5; the TCRdb call, TRBD1, lacks DNA for checking. Germline V CDR1 and CDR2: SQVTM, ANQGSEA. This CDR3 comprises 14 residues.

The CDR3 protein is CASSVWGEPDTQYF. The chain combines TRBV9 with TRBJ2-3; with no DNA, the TCRdb D assignment of TRBD1 cannot be verified. In germline, CDR1 is SGDLS, CDR2 YYNGEE. The length of the CDR3 is 14 residues.

This CDR3 reads CASSGPGERSYNSPLHF. V gene TRBV28 combines with J gene TRBJ1-6; no DNA is available, so the TRBD1 call from TCRdb remains unchecked. From germline, CDR1 is MDHEN and CDR2 SYDVKM. This CDR3 region has 17 residues.

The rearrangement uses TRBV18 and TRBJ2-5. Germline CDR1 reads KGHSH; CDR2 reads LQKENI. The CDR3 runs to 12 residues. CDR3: CASSQETETQYF.

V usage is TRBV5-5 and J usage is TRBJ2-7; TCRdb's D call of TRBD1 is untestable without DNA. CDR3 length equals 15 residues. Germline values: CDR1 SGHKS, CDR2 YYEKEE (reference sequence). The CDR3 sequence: CASTYGQDPFYEQYF.

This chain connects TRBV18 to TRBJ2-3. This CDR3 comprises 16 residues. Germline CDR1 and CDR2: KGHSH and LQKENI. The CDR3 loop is CASSPPNTDATDTQYF.

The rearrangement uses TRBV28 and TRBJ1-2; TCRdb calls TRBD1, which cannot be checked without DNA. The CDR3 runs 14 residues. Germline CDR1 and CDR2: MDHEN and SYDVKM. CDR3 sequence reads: CASSPRGTNYGYTF.

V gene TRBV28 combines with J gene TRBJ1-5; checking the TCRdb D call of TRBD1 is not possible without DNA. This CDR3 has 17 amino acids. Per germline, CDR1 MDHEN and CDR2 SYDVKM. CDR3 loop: CASTNGGALREIQPQHF.

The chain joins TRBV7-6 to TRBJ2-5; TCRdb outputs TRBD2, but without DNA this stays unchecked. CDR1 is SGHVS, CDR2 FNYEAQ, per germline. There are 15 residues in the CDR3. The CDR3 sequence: CASSLGGLDQETQYF.

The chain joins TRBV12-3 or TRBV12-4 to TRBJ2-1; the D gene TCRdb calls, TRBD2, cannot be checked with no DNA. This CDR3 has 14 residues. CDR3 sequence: CASSWTSMYNEQFF.

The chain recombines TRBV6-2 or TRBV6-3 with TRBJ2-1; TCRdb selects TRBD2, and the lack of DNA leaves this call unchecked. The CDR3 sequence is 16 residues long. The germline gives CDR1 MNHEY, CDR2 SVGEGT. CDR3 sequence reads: CASSYASGRAYNEQFF.

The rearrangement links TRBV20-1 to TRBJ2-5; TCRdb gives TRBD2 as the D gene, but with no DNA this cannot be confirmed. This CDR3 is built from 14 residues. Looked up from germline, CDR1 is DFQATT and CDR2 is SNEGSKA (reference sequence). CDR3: CSASLAGAGETQYF.

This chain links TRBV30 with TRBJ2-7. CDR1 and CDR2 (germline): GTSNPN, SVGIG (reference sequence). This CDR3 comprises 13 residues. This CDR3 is CAWSRSYGYEQYF. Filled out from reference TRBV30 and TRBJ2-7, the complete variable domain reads SQTIHQWPATLVQPVGSPLSLECTVEGTSNPNLYWYRQAAGRGLQLLFYSVGIGQISSEVPQNLSASRPQDRQFILSSKKLLLSDSGFYLCAWSRSYGYEQYFGPGTRLTVT.

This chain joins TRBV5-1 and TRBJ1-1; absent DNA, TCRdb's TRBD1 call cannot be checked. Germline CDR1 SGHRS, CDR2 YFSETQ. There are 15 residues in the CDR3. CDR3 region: CASSSTDRSNTEAFF.

The CDR3 loop is CSAKNPGQGLSGANVLTF. The chain couples TRBV20-1 to TRBJ2-6; without DNA, the TCRdb call of TRBD1 cannot be checked. Germline lookup yields CDR1 DFQATT and CDR2 SNEGSKA (reference sequence). The CDR3 runs 18 residues.

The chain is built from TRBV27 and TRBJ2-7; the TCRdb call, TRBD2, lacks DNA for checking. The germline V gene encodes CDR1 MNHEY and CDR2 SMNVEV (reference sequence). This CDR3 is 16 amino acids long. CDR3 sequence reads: CASSSRTSGSPYEQYF.

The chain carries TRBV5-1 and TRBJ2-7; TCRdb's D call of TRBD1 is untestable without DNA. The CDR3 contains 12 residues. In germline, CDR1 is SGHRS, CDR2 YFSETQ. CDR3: CASSGTDYEQYF.

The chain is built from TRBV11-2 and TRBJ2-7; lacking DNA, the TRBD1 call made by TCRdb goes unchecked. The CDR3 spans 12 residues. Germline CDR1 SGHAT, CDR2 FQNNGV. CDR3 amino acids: CASSGPGPEQYF.

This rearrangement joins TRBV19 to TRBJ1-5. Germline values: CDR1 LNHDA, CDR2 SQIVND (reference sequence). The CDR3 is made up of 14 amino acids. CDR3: CASNGQGLNQPQHF.

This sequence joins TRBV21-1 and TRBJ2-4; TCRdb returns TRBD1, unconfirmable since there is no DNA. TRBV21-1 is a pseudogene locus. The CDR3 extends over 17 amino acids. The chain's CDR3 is CASSKPHRDLAKNIQYF.

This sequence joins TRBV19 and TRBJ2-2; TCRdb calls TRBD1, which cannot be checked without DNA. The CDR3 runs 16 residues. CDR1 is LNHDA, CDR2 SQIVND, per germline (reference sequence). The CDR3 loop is CASSEFGDRNTGELFF.